These T cell receptor beta chains were read from a single sample in a study of T cell responses to AZD1222 COVID-19 vaccine. Repertoires were generated with immunoSEQ multiplex PCR, while TCRdb's copy carries only in-frame clones and drops some. The sample holds roughly 120,000 clones, about 90% seen once. The starting material was peripheral blood, obtained on day 0 of AZD1222 vaccination. The receptors were sampled from an adult in good health. CDR3s include the opening cysteine and the closing phenylalanine or tryptophan. The D gene is left open where the match is weak. Size is stated for part of the rows, as once, few or many counts, or as a class when the clone is expanded.

>TRBV4-2|.|.|TRBJ2-3
CASSQDFPPRGTQYF
TGTGCCAGCAGCCAAGATTTCCCCCCACGGGGTACGCAGTATTTT
>TRBV6-2/TRBV6-3|.|TRBD1|TRBJ1-5
CASSRRRTGGSGNQPQHF
TGTGCCAGCAGTCGCCGCCGAACAGGGGGCAGCGGCAATCAGCCCCAGCATTTT
>TRBV5-6|.|.|TRBJ2-4
CASSLARRQRNIQYF
TGTGCCAGCAGCTTGGCTCGTCGACAGCGAAACATTCAGTACTTC
>TRBV27|.|.|TRBJ1-1
CASSFSRGVHTEAFF
TGTGCCAGCAGTTTCTCGAGGGGGGTACACACTGAAGCTTTCTTT
>TRBV7-9|.|.|TRBJ1-6
CASSLGQTDNSPLHF
TGTGCCAGCAGCTTAGGGCAGACGGATAATTCACCCCTCCACTTT
>TRBV28|.|TRBD2|TRBJ2-7
CASSLKLAGVGEQYF
TGTGCCAGCAGTTTAAAGCTAGCGGGAGTGGGAGAGCAGTACTTC
>TRBV7-9|.|TRBD1|TRBJ2-7
CASSLVTLGTGDHEQYF
TGTGCCAGCAGCTTAGTCACACTCGGGACAGGGGATCACGAGCAGTACTTC
>TRBV2|.|TRBD1|TRBJ1-2
CASRVTGGNYGYTF
TGTGCCAGCCGGGTGACAGGGGGTAACTATGGCTACACCTTC
>TRBV5-1|.|.|TRBJ2-7
CASSPLDILSYEQYF
TGCGCCAGCAGCCCTTTGGACATTCTCTCCTACGAGCAGTACTTC
>TRBV7-2|.|.|TRBJ2-5
CASSLGGWGETQYF
TGTGCCAGCAGCTTAGGGGGATGGGGGGAGACCCAGTACTTC
>TRBV5-6|.|.|TRBJ2-7
CASGKSRYEQYF
TGTGCCAGCGGTAAATCACGCTACGAGCAGTACTTC
>TRBV12-1|.|.|TRBJ2-1
CASRVLGTTPPRGAYNEQFF
TGTGCCAGCAGGGTACTCGGGACTACTCCACCTAGGGGGGCCTACAATGAGCAGTTCTTC
>TRBV7-8|.|.|TRBJ1-5
CASSPGAAGSNQPQHF
TGTGCCAGCAGCCCCGGGGCCGCGGGGAGCAATCAGCCCCAGCATTTT
>TRBV19|.|TRBD1|TRBJ1-5
CASSHTGGNQPQHF
TGTGCCAGTAGTCATACAGGGGGCAATCAGCCCCAGCATTTT
>TRBV6-2/TRBV6-3|.|.|TRBJ1-1
CASSYETENTEAFF
TGTGCCAGCAGTTACGAGACCGAGAACACTGAAGCTTTCTTT
>TRBV5-1|.|TRBD2|TRBJ2-5
CASSMAGDPRQETQYF
TGCGCCAGCAGCATGGCGGGGGACCCACGACAAGAGACCCAGTACTTC
>TRBV9|.|TRBD1|TRBJ1-2
CASSVEGVTGTGGLYGYTF
TGTGCCAGCAGCGTAGAGGGAGTTACCGGGACAGGGGGTCTCTATGGCTACACCTTC
>TRBV28|.|TRBD2|TRBJ2-3
CASEREGTDTQYF
TGTGCCAGCGAGCGGGAGGGCACAGATACGCAGTATTTT
>TRBV10-3|.|TRBD1|TRBJ2-3
CAIRGQGRDRADTQYF
TGTGCCATCAGGGGACAGGGTAGGGATCGGGCAGATACGCAGTATTTT
>TRBV5-1|.|.|TRBJ1-1
CASSAELVNTEAFF
TGCGCCAGCAGCGCTGAATTGGTGAACACTGAAGCTTTCTTT
>TRBV18|.|TRBD1|TRBJ1-2
CASSPAGTGSSNYGYTF
TGTGCCAGCTCACCTGCCGGGACAGGGTCTTCTAACTATGGCTACACCTTC
>TRBV19|once|.|TRBJ2-2
CATGGGNTGELFF
TGTGCCACAGGGGGAGGGAACACCGGGGAGCTGTTTTTT
>TRBV5-1|.|.|TRBJ1-1
CATALRLNTEAFF
TGCGCCACAGCCCTGAGGCTGAACACTGAAGCTTTCTTT
>TRBV7-2|once|.|TRBJ2-5
CASSLVGGEETQYF
TGTGCCAGCAGCTTAGTTGGGGGCGAGGAGACCCAGTACTTC
>TRBV2|.|.|TRBJ2-1
CASSEGEQFF
TGTGCCAGCAGTGAGGGTGAGCAGTTCTTC
>TRBV5-1|.|TRBD1|TRBJ2-5
CASSKGQDQETQYF
TGCGCCAGCAGCAAGGGACAGGATCAAGAGACCCAGTACTTC
>TRBV5-5|.|.|TRBJ1-6
CASSLDSQSSYNSPLHF
TGTGCCAGCAGCTTGGATTCGCAGAGCTCCTATAATTCACCCCTCCACTTT
>TRBV7-2|.|TRBD1|TRBJ1-6
CASGQGNNSPLHF
TGTGCCAGCGGACAGGGGAATAATTCACCCCTCCACTTT
>TRBV27|.|.|TRBJ2-2
CASSLFSSTGGELFF
TGTGCCAGCAGTTTATTTTCCTCAACAGGGGGGGAGCTGTTTTTT
>TRBV9|.|.|TRBJ1-2
CASSIHSRDTANYGYTF
TGTGCCAGCAGCATTCACTCCCGGGACACCGCTAACTATGGCTACACCTTC
>TRBV6-1|once|TRBD1|TRBJ1-1
CASSEALQGDTEAFF
TGTGCCAGCAGTGAAGCCCTACAGGGGGACACTGAAGCTTTCTTT